These 4 T cell receptor beta chains came from one sample sequenced in a study of human T cells and chemical hapten exposure. Time point given: healthy volunteer bleed at 2 weeks. Extraction yielded total RNA from whole blood (unfractionated). Each CDR3 protein gets one entry after TCRdb re-called the RACE reads with MiXCR. Among about 47,000 distinct CDR3 sequences listed, 3.5% to 5% were seen once. The sequencing input was whole blood. The receptor source for this set is a human donor in good health. Some clones in this sample may be carry-over from other donors' samples.

In this sample, this clonotype turned up many times. The rearrangement joins TRBV9 to TRBJ2-1; D is possibly TRBD2 (6 bases). The CDR3 is made up of 12 amino acids. The germline gives CDR1 SGDLS, CDR2 YYNGEE. The V end lost 2 bases, the J end lost 12 bases, and 12 bases lay between the germline ends. Here the CDR3 reads CASSVGRERQFF. CDR3 bases: TGTGCCAGCAGCGTTGGGCGGGAACGGCAGTTCTTC.

This clonotype showed up many times. The V gene is TRBV29-1, the J gene TRBJ2-1, with 7 positions matching TRBD2. J gave up 2 bases and V 4 bases, and 5 bases lay outside the gene matches. The CDR3 contains 14 residues. In germline, CDR1 is SQVTM, CDR2 ANQGSEA. CDR3 protein: CSVGGGGPYNEQFF. The DNA for the CDR3 is TGCAGCGTTGGGGGGGGAGGGCCCTACAATGAGCAGTTCTTC.

This clonotype turned up a few times. The chain joins TRBV5-5 to TRBJ2-1; D not resolved. Trimming removed 2 bases at V and 8 bases at J, with 20 bases between. This CDR3 has 16 residues. Germline V CDR1 and CDR2: SGHKS, YYEKEE (reference sequence). CDR3: CASSFSIPVPSHEQFF. CDR3 coding DNA: TGTGCCAGCAGCTTCTCGATACCCGTCCCATCTCATGAGCAGTTCTTC. Combining the CDR3 with reference TRBV5-5 and TRBJ2-1 gives the whole variable domain DAGVTQSPTHLIKTRGQQVTLRCSPISGHKSVSWYQQVLGQGPQFIFQYYEKEERGRGNFPDRFSARQFPNYSSELNVNALLLGDSALYLCASSFSIPVPSHEQFFGPGTRLTVL.

This clonotype was counted at least ten times. The V and J genes are TRBV20-1 and TRBJ2-7; D might be TRBD1 or TRBD2, each matching 5 bases. The CDR3 is 17 amino acids. V was pared by 1 base and J by 2 bases, with 21 bases between. The germline V gene encodes CDR1 DFQATT and CDR2 SNEGSKA (reference sequence). The CDR3: CSARGRKGPGIPYEQYF. CDR3 DNA sequence: TGCAGTGCTAGAGGAAGGAAGGGACCAGGGATCCCCTACGAGCAGTACTTC.